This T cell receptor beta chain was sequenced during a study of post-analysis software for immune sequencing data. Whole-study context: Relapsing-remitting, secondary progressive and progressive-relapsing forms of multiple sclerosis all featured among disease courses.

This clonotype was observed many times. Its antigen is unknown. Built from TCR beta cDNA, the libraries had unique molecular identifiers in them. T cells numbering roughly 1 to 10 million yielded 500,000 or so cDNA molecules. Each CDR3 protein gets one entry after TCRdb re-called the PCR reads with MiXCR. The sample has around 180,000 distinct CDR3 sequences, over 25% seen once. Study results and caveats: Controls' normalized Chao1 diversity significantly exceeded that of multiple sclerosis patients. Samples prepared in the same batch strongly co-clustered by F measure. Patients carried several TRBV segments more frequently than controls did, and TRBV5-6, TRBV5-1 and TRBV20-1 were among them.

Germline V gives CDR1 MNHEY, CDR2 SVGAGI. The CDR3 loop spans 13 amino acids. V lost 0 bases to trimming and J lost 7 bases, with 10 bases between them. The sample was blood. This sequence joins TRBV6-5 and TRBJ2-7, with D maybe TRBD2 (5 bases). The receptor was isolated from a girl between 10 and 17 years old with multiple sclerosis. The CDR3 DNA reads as TGTGCCAGCAGTTACTCGGACTCTTCGGAGCAGTACTTC. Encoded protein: CASSYSDSSEQYF.